The clone carrying this T cell receptor beta chain occurred many times. The sample is drawn from a study of Graves' ophthalmopathy and Graves' hyperthyroidism. CDR3 length equals 14 residues. The ends were cut back, 4 bases at V and 4 bases at J, with 16 bases in the middle. In germline, CDR1 is SQVTM, CDR2 ANQGSEA. Amplified material comprised TCR beta CDR3 regions derived from RNA transcripts. The first-round RT-PCR employed HTBI primers together with the Qiagen OneStep RT-PCR kit. A multiplex PCR was then performed as the second round. From the multiplex PCR reads, TCRdb called clonotypes with MiXCR, one entry per CDR3 protein. The repertoire consists of some 390,000 distinct CDR3 sequences, with around 17% occurring once and the leading ten covering 1.5% to 2%.

Input material: peripheral blood. This receptor was taken from a woman under 30 with Graves' ophthalmopathy. This rearrangement joins TRBV29-1 to TRBJ2-5; no clear D gene. The CDR3 here is CSVAPSKIGETQYF. CDR3 DNA sequence: TGCAGCGTTGCCCCCTCCAAGATAGGAGAGACCCAGTACTTC.